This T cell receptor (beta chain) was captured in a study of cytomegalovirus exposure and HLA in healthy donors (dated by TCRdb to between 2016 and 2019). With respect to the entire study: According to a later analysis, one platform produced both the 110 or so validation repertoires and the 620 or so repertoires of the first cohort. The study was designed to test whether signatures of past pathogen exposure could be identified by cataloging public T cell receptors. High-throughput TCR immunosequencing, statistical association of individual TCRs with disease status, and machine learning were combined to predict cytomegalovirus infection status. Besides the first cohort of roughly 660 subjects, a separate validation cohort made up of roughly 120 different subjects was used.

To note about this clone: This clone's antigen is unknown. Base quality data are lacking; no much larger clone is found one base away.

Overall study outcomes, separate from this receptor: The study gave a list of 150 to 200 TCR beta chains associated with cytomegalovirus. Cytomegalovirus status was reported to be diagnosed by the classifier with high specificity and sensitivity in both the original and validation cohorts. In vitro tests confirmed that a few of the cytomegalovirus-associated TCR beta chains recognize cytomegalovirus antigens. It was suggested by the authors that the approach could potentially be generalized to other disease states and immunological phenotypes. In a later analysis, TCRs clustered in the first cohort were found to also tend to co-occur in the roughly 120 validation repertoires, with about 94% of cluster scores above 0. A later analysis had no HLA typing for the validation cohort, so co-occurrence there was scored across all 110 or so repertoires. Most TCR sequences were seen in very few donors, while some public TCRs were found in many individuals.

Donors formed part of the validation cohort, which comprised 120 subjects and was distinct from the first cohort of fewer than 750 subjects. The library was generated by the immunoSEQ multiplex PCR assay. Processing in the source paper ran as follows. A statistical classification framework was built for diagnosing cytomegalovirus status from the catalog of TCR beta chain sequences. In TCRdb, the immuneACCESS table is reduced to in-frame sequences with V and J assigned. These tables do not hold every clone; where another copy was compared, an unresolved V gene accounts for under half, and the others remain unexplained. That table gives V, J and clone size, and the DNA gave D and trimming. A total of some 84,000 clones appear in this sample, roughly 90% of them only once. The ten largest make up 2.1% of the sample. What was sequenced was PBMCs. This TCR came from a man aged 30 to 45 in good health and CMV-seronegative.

The sequenced DNA: TGTGCCAGCAGTTCCTCCGGGACAAATGAAAAACTGTTTTTT. This sequence encodes CASSSSGTNEKLFF. The V and J genes are TRBV6-6 and TRBJ1-4, and perhaps TRBD1 as D gene, on 6 matching bases. Trimming costs V 4 bases and J 5 bases, and their ends lie 11 bases apart. The CDR3 holds 14 amino acids from the cysteine to the phenylalanine. Solely the CDR3 DNA is kept, with 42 bases framed from the first base. Sequences MNHNY (CDR1) and SVGAGI (CDR2) are obtained from the germline V gene (reference sequence).